A single sample is the source of the 7 T cell receptor beta chains below, sequenced in a study of CD8 T cells in Susac syndrome. RNA was extracted with the RNeasy kit, and a quantity of roughly 0.5 to 1 ug was reverse transcribed using random hexamers. TCRdb processed the immunoSEQ multiplex PCR reads anew with MiXCR; each CDR3 protein has one entry. Seen here are about 110,000 distinct CDR3 sequences, roughly 95% observed once, and the top ten hold roughly 0.096%. Sequencing was done on a sample of CD4+ T cells from PBMCs. Receptor source: a human donor in good health.

The CDR3 coding sequence is TGTGCCAGCTCAGATTTCGGGGTCCGCACCGGGGAGCTGTTTTTT. This gives the protein CASSDFGVRTGELFF. This sequence joins TRBV18 and TRBJ2-2; TRBD2 is a possible D gene (5 bases). CDR3 length: 15 amino acids. The germline V and J ends were trimmed by 5 bases and 4 bases, with 14 bases remaining between them. From germline, CDR1 is KGHSH and CDR2 LQKENI. Based on the CDR3 plus reference TRBV18 and TRBJ2-2, the full variable domain is NAGVMQNPRHLVRRRGQEARLRCSPMKGHSHVYWYRQLPEEGLKFMVYLQKENIIDESGMPKERFSAEFPKEGPSILRIQQVVRGDSAAYFCASSDFGVRTGELFFGEGSRLTVL.

This clonotype was seen once. The rearrangement joins TRBV29-1 to TRBJ2-3; 7 nucleotides match TRBD1. J was trimmed by 0 bases and V by 7 bases; bases with no gene match: 7. This CDR3 region has 14 residues. The V gene's germline CDR1 is SQVTM and CDR2 ANQGSEA. DNA of the CDR3: TGCAGCGCCTCCCGGGACAGTAGCACAGATACGCAGTATTTT. This codes for CSASRDSSTDTQYF.

The chain recombines TRBV4-3 with TRBJ1-2; D remains ambiguous. Germline V gene sequence: CDR1 LGHNA, CDR2 YSLEER. V was trimmed by 1 base and J by 0 bases, leaving 6 bases between them. The CDR3 sequence is 14 residues long. CDR3 loop: CASSQAAANYGYTF. The CDR3 DNA reads TGCGCCAGCAGCCAAGCTGCAGCTAACTATGGCTACACCTTC.

The CDR3 spells CASRKDRGNQPQHF. The CDR3 DNA reads TGCGCCAGCAGAAAAGACAGGGGCAATCAGCCCCAGCATTTT. V gene TRBV5-1 combines with J gene TRBJ1-5, with 7 bases lining up with TRBD1. CDR1 and CDR2 from the germline V gene are SGHRS and YFSETQ. This CDR3 has 14 amino acids. V lost 5 bases and J lost 2; bases outside the gene matches: 4.

This clonotype was counted once. The chain couples TRBV29-1 to TRBJ1-2; 7 bases fit TRBD1. Germline V CDR1 and CDR2: SQVTM, ANQGSEA. V trimming: 4 bases; J trimming: 4 bases; junction bases outside the gene matches: 12. The CDR3 length is 15 residues. The CDR3 spells CSVGSGQVEGYGYTF. The CDR3 coding sequence is TGCAGCGTTGGGTCAGGACAGGTGGAGGGCTATGGCTACACCTTC.

This clonotype showed up just once. The CDR3 bases are TGTGCCAGCTCACCCCCAGGGCTCGATGAGCAGTTCTTC. This sequence encodes CASSPPGLDEQFF. The chain is built from TRBV18 and TRBJ2-1; D may be TRBD1 (5 bases). The CDR3 is 13 amino acids. In germline, CDR1 is KGHSH, CDR2 LQKENI. V was pared by 3 bases and J by 8 bases, with 11 bases between.

V gene TRBV12-3 or TRBV12-4 combines with J gene TRBJ2-1, with 7 nucleotides matching TRBD2. The V segment lost 3 bases and the J segment 14 bases; nucleotides outside the gene matches: 7. The CDR3 is 12 residues long. CDR3 DNA: TGTGCCAGCAGTTTTTCTGCGGGAGCGAAGTTCTTC. Translated, it gives CASSFSAGAKFF.